One sample yielded the 18 T cell receptor beta chains listed below, sequenced in a study of Ad26.COV2.S vaccination and SARS-CoV-2 variants. As for treatment: roughly 20 received Ad26.COV2.S at low or high dose, single or two shots; about five received placebo; per-sample allocation not given. Day 63 following the first vaccine or placebo injection was when the samples were taken. Generated by immunoSEQ multiplex PCR, the TCRdb table keeps only in-frame clones and is missing some. The table shows approximately 420,000 clones, with about 85% occurring only once. Sequenced here: peripheral blood, sampled in a trial of Ad26.COV2.S vaccine versus placebo. These receptors were obtained from a person aged 18 to 65 who received the Ad26.COV2.S COVID-19 vaccine or a placebo.

The V gene is TRBV7-2, the J gene TRBJ2-7; TRBD1 matches 8 bases. In germline, CDR1 is SGHTA, CDR2 FQGNSA. The CDR3 contains 14 residues. After removal of 2 bases from V and 6 bases from J, the junction contained 6 bases not matched to a gene. The CDR3 DNA is TGTGCCAGCAGCTTATCCTACAGGGGGACCGAGCAGTACTTC. This sequence encodes CASSLSYRGTEQYF.

The rearrangement joins TRBV4-1 to TRBJ2-2; D might be TRBD1 (5 bases). V was trimmed by 0 bases and J by 0 bases, leaving 8 bases between them. This CDR3 has 16 amino acids. Germline-derived CDR1 and CDR2 are MGHRA and YSYEKL. The CDR3 spells CASSQETGSNTGELFF. CDR3 coding DNA: TGCGCCAGCAGCCAAGAAACAGGTTCGAACACCGGGGAGCTGTTTTTT.

The genes are TRBV5-1 and TRBJ2-1, with 14 nucleotides matching TRBD2. Trimming at V came to 1 base and at J to 6 bases, leaving 3 bases not matched to a gene. The CDR3 covers 16 residues. CDR1 and CDR2 (germline): SGHRS, YFSETQ. CDR3 DNA sequence: TGCGCCAGCAGCTTGTTCGGACTAGCGGGGGGCAATGAGCAGTTCTTC. Translated, it gives CASSLFGLAGGNEQFF. The whole variable domain, remainder taken from reference TRBV5-1 and TRBJ2-1, is KAGVTQTPRYLIKTRGQQVTLSCSPISGHRSVSWYQQTPGQGLQFLFEYFSETQRNKGNFPGRFSGRQFSNSRSEMNVSTLELGDSALYLCASSLFGLAGGNEQFFGPGTRLTVL.

This clone is a singleton in its sample. The chain has TRBV11-2 and TRBJ2-7, with no clear D. This CDR3 has 11 residues. Trimming removed 3 bases at V and 4 bases at J, with 4 bases between. The germline gives CDR1 SGHAT, CDR2 FQNNGV. CDR3 protein: CASSFLYEQYF. Written as DNA, the CDR3 is TGTGCCAGCAGCTTTTTGTACGAGCAGTACTTC. The full variable domain, its missing parts supplied by reference TRBV11-2 and TRBJ2-7, is EAGVAQSPRYKIIEKRQSVAFWCNPISGHATLYWYQQILGQGPKLLIQFQNNGVVDDSQLPKDRFSAERLKGVDSTLKIQPAKLEDSAVYLCASSFLYEQYFGPGTRLTVT.

This chain uses TRBV19 with TRBJ1-3; D is ambiguous. The ends were cut back, 3 bases at V and 2 bases at J, with 14 bases in the middle. Germline V gene sequence: CDR1 LNHDA, CDR2 SQIVND (reference sequence). This CDR3 has 16 residues. This CDR3 reads CASSMMREITGNTIYF. The CDR3 nucleotides are TGTGCCAGTAGTATGATGAGGGAAATAACTGGAAACACCATATATTTT. The whole variable domain, remainder taken from reference TRBV19 and TRBJ1-3, is DGGITQSPKYLFRKEGQNVTLSCEQNLNHDAMYWYRQDPGQGLRLIYYSQIVNDFQKGDIAEGYSVSREKKESFPLTVTSAQKNPTAFYLCASSMMREITGNTIYFGEGSWLTVV.

This clone was picked up a small number of times. CDR3 coding DNA: TGTGCCAGATCAAGTGCGGCTTCTAGCACAGATACGCAGTATTTT. It codes for CARSSAASSTDTQYF. This chain links TRBV6-5 with TRBJ2-3, with D uncertain. From germline, CDR1 is MNHEY and CDR2 SVGAGI. Trimming cost V 9 bases and J 0 bases, with 16 bases left between them. CDR3 size: 15 residues.

The chain employs TRBV7-9 and TRBJ2-1; possible D gene TRBD2, 6 bases. Trimming cost V 2 bases and J 9 bases, with 14 bases left between them. Germline CDR1 and CDR2: SEHNR and FQNEAQ (reference sequence). The CDR3 has 14 amino acids. The CDR3 loop is CASSLRARGTEQFF. In nucleotides, the CDR3 is TGTGCCAGCAGCTTAAGGGCTCGGGGGACTGAGCAGTTCTTC.

This clone has a handful of counts. The rearrangement joins TRBV5-1 to TRBJ1-6; D uncertain. The CDR3 totals 15 residues. Germline V gives CDR1 SGHRS, CDR2 YFSETQ. Trimming cost V 6 bases and J 5 bases, with 15 bases left between them. CDR3 DNA: TGCGCCAGCACTCCATCGACATCTAATAATTCACCCCTCCACTTT. It specifies CASTPSTSNNSPLHF.

This sequence joins TRBV18 and TRBJ2-5, with 8 bases that match TRBD2. This CDR3 contains 12 residues. CDR1 KGHSH and CDR2 LQKENI come from the germline V gene. J was trimmed by 0 bases and V by 9 bases; bases with no gene match: 0. The DNA of the CDR3 is TGTGCCAGTAGCGGGAACCAAGAGACCCAGTACTTC. Amino acid sequence: CASSGNQETQYF.

Concerning this clone itself: At one end the junction does not follow the germline gene, possibly because of a read error. The V gene is TRBV18, the J gene TRBJ1-4; TRBD1 matches 7 bases. Germline V gene sequence: CDR1 KGHSH, CDR2 LQKENI. The CDR3 loop spans 13 amino acids. The CDR3 loop reads CASSPRSWQGELF. CDR3 nucleotides: TGTGCCAGCTCACCGAGATCGTGGCAGGGGGAACTTTTT.

This chain connects TRBV7-2 to TRBJ1-6; the D gene is possibly TRBD1 (6 bases). Trimming removed 5 bases from V and 5 bases from J, with 16 bases in between. The germline CDR1 and CDR2 sequences are SGHTA and FQGNSA. The CDR3 extends over 16 amino acids. The CDR3 loop reads CASSPRQVTNNSPLHF. The CDR3 nucleotides read TGTGCCAGCAGCCCAAGACAGGTGACGAATAATTCACCCCTCCACTTT.

The rearrangement links TRBV7-8 to TRBJ2-2; TRBD1 matches at 7 bases. The J segment lost 6 bases and the V segment lost 5 bases, leaving 6 bases of the junction unmatched. Per the germline V gene, CDR1 is SGHVS and CDR2 is FQNEAQ. The CDR3 is made up of 14 amino acids. CDR3 loop: CASSQGQISGELFF. CDR3 bases: TGTGCCAGCAGCCAGGGACAGATTTCCGGGGAGCTGTTTTTT.

This chain uses TRBV7-9 with TRBJ1-4; D remains ambiguous. V gave up 2 bases and J gave up 0 bases, with 16 bases separating them. Germline V gene sequence: CDR1 SEHNR, CDR2 FQNEAQ (reference sequence). CDR3 length: 18 residues. The CDR3 bases are TGTGCCAGCAGCTTAAACTCGTATTCAGTAACAACTAATGAAAAACTGTTTTTT. It specifies CASSLNSYSVTTNEKLFF.

This clone was picked up one time. The chain carries TRBV12-5 and TRBJ2-2, with D tentatively TRBD1 (7 bases). This CDR3 has 21 residues. The germline CDR1 and CDR2 sequences are LGHNT and FRNRAP. V was shortened by 0 bases and J by 0 bases, with 23 bases between the two germline ends. CDR3 protein: CASGLVSGRTGGRSNTGELFF. The DNA of the CDR3 is TGTGCTAGTGGTTTGGTATCGGGGAGGACAGGTGGGCGGTCGAACACCGGGGAGCTGTTTTTT.

Ten or more counts support this clone. The CDR3 protein is CASSLTDATNEKLFF. The DNA for the CDR3 is TGTGCCAGCAGCTTGACAGATGCAACTAATGAAAAACTGTTTTTT. The chain recombines TRBV5-4 with TRBJ1-4; D uncertain. The ends were cut back, 1 base at V and 0 bases at J, with 7 bases in the middle. Germline V gene data show CDR1 as SGHNT and CDR2 as YYREEE (reference sequence). CDR3 size: 15 residues.

V and J are TRBV15 and TRBJ1-1; no clear D. The V gene lost 1 base and the J gene lost 3 bases, with 3 bases spanning the gap. CDR1 and CDR2 (germline): LNHNV, YYDKDF (reference sequence). This CDR3 has 12 residues. DNA for the CDR3: TGTGCCACCAGCAGAGGCGACACTGAAGCTTTCTTT. It translates to CATSRGDTEAFF. Using reference TRBV15 and TRBJ1-1 for the parts outside the CDR3, the full variable domain is DAMVIQNPRYQVTQFGKPVTLSCSQTLNHNVMYWYQQKSSQAPKLLFHYYDKDFNNEADTPDNFQSRRPNTSFCFLDIRSPGLGDTAMYLCATSRGDTEAFFGQGTRLTVV.

The rearrangement joins TRBV5-1 to TRBJ1-1; D might be TRBD1 (5 bases). Germline V lookup: CDR1 SGHRS, CDR2 YFSETQ. The germline V and J ends were trimmed by 4 bases and 1 base, with 11 bases remaining between them. The CDR3 runs 14 residues. CDR3 sequence: CASSLVGGNTEAFF. The DNA of the CDR3 is TGCGCCAGCAGCCTGGTTGGGGGGAACACTGAAGCTTTCTTT.

This clone showed up just a few times. The V call is TRBV5-4, the J call TRBJ1-2, with D perhaps TRBD1 (5 bases). The V end was cut by 4 bases, the J end by 4 bases, with 20 bases between. The CDR3 is 16 residues long. CDR1 and CDR2 (germline): SGHNT, YYREEE (reference sequence). CDR3 sequence reads: CASSGGPTASFYGYTF. CDR3 DNA sequence: TGTGCCAGCAGCGGGGGACCGACAGCCTCCTTCTATGGCTACACCTTC.